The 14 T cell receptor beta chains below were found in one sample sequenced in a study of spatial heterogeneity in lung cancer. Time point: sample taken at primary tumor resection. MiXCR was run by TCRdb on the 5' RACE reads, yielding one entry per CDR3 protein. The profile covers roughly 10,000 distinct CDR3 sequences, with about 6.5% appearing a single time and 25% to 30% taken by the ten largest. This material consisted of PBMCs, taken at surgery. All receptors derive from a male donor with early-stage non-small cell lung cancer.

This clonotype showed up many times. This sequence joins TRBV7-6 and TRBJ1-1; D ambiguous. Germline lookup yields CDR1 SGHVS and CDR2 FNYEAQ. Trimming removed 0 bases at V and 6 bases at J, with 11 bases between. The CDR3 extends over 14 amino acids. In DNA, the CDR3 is TGTGCCAGCAGCTTAGCCCCTGCTAGATCTGAAGCTTTCTTT. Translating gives CASSLAPARSEAFF. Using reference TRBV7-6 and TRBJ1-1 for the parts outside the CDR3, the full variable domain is GAGVSQSPRYKVTKRGQDVALRCDPISGHVSLYWYRQALGQGPEFLTYFNYEAQQDKSGLPNDRFSAERPEGSISTLTIQRTEQRDSAMYRCASSLAPARSEAFFGQGTRLTVV.

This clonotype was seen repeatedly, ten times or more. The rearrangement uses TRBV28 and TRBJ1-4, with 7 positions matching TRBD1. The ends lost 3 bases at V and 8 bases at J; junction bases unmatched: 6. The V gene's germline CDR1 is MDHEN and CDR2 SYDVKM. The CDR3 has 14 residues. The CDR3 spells CASSLIGGLEKLFF. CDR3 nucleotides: TGTGCCAGCAGTTTGATAGGGGGCTTGGAAAAACTGTTTTTT. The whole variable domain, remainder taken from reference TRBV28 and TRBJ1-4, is DVKVTQSSRYLVKRTGEKVFLECVQDMDHENMFWYRQDPGLGLRLIYFSYDVKMKEKGDIPEGYSVSREKKERFSLILESASTNQTSMYLCASSLIGGLEKLFFGSGTQLSVL.

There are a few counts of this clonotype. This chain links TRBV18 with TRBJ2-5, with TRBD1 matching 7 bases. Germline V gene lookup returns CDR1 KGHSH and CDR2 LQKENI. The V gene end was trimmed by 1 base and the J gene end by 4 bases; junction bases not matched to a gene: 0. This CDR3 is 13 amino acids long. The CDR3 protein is CASSPQGAETQYF. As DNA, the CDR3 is TGTGCCAGCTCACCACAGGGGGCAGAGACCCAGTACTTC.

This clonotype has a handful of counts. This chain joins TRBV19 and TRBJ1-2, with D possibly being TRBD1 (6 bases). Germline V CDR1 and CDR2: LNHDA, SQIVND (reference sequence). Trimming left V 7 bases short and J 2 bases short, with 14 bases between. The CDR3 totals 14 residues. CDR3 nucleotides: TGTGCCAGTACTTACGCCAGGGGAAACTATGGCTACACCTTC. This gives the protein CASTYARGNYGYTF.

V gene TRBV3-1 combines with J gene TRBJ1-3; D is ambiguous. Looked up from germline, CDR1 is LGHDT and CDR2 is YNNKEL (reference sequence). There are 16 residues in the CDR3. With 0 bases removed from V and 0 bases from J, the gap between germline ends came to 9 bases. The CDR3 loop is CASSQEHVVSGNTIYF. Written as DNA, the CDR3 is TGTGCCAGCAGCCAAGAGCACGTCGTCTCTGGAAACACCATATATTTT.

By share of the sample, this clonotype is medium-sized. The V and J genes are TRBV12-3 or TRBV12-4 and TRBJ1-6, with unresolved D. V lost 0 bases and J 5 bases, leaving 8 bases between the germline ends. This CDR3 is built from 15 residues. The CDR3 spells CASSLAGNNNSPLHF. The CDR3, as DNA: TGTGCCAGCAGTTTAGCGGGGAACAATAATTCACCCCTCCACTTT.

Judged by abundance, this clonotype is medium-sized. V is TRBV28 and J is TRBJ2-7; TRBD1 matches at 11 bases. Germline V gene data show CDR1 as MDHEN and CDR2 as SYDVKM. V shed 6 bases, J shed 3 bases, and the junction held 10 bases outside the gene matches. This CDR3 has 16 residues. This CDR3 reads CASRPPGQGADYEQYF. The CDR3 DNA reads TGTGCCAGCAGACCTCCCGGACAGGGGGCTGACTACGAGCAGTACTTC.

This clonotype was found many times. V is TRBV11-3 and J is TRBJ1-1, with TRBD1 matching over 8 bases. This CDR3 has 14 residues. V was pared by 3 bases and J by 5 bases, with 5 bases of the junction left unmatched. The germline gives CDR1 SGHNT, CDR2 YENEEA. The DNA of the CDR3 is TGTGCCAGCAGCTTGGCAGGGGGCGGAACTGAAGCTTTCTTT. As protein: CASSLAGGGTEAFF. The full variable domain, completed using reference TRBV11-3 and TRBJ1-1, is EAGVVQSPRYKIIEKKQPVAFWCNPISGHNTLYWYLQNLGQGPELLIRYENEEAVDDSQLPKDRFSAERLKGVDSTLKIQPAELGDSAVYLCASSLAGGGTEAFFGQGTRLTVV.

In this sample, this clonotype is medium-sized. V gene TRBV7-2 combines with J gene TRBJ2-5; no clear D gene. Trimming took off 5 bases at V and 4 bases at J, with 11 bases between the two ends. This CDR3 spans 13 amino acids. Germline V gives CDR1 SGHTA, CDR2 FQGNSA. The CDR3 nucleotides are TGTGCCAGCAGCGATTGGCGCCGAGAGACCCAGTACTTC. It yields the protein CASSDWRRETQYF.

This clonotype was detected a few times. The CDR3 loop reads CASSFSARGLGTDTQYF. The CDR3 DNA is TGTGCCAGCAGCTTTTCAGCGAGGGGTTTAGGCACAGATACGCAGTATTTT. The chain couples TRBV7-2 to TRBJ2-3; D possibly matches TRBD1 or TRBD2 (5 bases each). The CDR3 is 17 amino acids. CDR1 and CDR2 (germline): SGHTA, FQGNSA. V lost 3 bases and J 1 base, leaving 17 bases between the germline ends.

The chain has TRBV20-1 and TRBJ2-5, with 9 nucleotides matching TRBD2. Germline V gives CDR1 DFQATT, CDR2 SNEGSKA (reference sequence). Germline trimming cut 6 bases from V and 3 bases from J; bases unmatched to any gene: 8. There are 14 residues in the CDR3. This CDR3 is CSASFLAGKETQYF. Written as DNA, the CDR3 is TGCAGTGCCAGCTTCCTAGCGGGGAAAGAGACCCAGTACTTC.

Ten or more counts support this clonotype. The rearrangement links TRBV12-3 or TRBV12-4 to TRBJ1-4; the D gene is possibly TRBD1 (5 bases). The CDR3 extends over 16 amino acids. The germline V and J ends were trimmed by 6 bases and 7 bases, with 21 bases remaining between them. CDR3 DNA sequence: TGTGCCAGCAGCCCAATGATGGGACCCTACGCTGAAAAACTGTTTTTT. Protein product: CASSPMMGPYAEKLFF.

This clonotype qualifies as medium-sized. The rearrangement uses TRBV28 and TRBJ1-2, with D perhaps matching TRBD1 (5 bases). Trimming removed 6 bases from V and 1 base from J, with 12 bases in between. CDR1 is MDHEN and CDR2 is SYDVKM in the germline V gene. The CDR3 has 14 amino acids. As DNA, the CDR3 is TGTGCCAGCAGCATTCCCGACAGTAACTATGGCTACACCTTC. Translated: CASSIPDSNYGYTF.

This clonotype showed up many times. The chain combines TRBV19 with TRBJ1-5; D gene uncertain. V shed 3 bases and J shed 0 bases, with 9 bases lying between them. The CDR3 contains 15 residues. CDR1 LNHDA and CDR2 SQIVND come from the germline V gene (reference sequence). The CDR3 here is CASSMKGRSNQPQHF. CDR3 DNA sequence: TGTGCCAGTAGTATGAAGGGCCGTAGCAATCAGCCCCAGCATTTT.